This T cell receptor beta chain comes out of a study of blood T cell repertoires in COVID-19. Background on the study: COVID-19 samples from acute and convalescent phases originated in the United States, Italy and Spain.

Data came from immunoSEQ multiplex PCR; TCRdb stores just in-frame clones and leaves some out. The data show 150,000 to 250,000 clones, roughly 83% seen once. The ends lost 0 bases at V and 7 bases at J; junction bases unmatched: 10. This CDR3 has 18 amino acids. Germline V lookup: CDR1 SGHNT, CDR2 YENEEA. The source is a woman aged 40 to 50 with COVID-19, enrolled during active disease. This chain joins TRBV11-3 and TRBJ2-2, with 11 nucleotides matching TRBD1. Sample: peripheral blood. CDR3 sequence reads: CASSLEDRGRHWVGELFF. Here the CDR3 DNA reads TGTGCCAGCAGCTTAGAGGACAGGGGGCGTCATTGGGTCGGGGAGCTGTTTTTT. The full variable domain, completed using reference TRBV11-3 and TRBJ2-2, is EAGVVQSPRYKIIEKKQPVAFWCNPISGHNTLYWYLQNLGQGPELLIRYENEEAVDDSQLPKDRFSAERLKGVDSTLKIQPAELGDSAVYLCASSLEDRGRHWVGELFFGEGSRLTVL.